This TCR beta chain emerged from a study of T-cell memory formation after mild COVID-19. Study outcomes and limitations: Whereas later expanders leaned CD4+, clones contracting day 15 to 85 showed a balanced CD4/CD8 makeup.

UMIs and sample barcodes were carried by the TCR alpha and TCR beta cDNA libraries that 5'RACE produced using constant-segment primers. TCRdb re-analysed the 5' RACE reads in MiXCR, keeping a single row per CDR3 protein. Here the sample spans 150,000 to 200,000 distinct CDR3 sequences, about a fifth being singletons. CDR1 and CDR2 from the germline V gene are SGHVS and FNYEAQ. The CDR3 is made up of 11 amino acids. V dropped 8 bases and J dropped 5 bases, with 9 bases sitting between them. This clonotype occurred once. Its antigen is unidentified. The TCR was taken from an adult woman who had mild COVID-19 (a few samples of this study predate the infection). Cell type and time point are not known. The V call is TRBV7-6, the J call TRBJ2-5, with D uncertain. Specimen: PBMCs or a T cell subset sorted from them (not recorded which). The CDR3 loop is CASGPWETQYF. The CDR3 nucleotides read TGTGCCAGCGGGCCCTGGGAGACCCAGTACTTC.